The 24 T cell receptor beta chains presented below share a single source sample, sequenced in a study of blood T cells in healthy people across ages. Next came a second PCR, run for roughly 7 to 12 cycles, which used a sample-barcoded 5' primer along with a J-beta primer mix. TCRdb reprocessed the 5' RACE reads with MiXCR, giving one entry per CDR3 protein. Among about 780,000 distinct CDR3 sequences, around 50% were seen once, and the ten largest hold around a sixth. The source material was blood. These receptors all come from an older man in good health.

This clonotype was detected a few times. The J gene is TRBJ2-7, the V gene TRBV11-2; 8 bases fit TRBD2. The CDR3 is made up of 15 amino acids. CDR1 is SGHAT and CDR2 is FQNNGV in the germline V gene. The V and J ends lost 0 bases and 6 bases, in that order; junction bases with no gene match: 7. CDR3 nucleotides: TGTGCCAGCAGCTTAGATCCGAGCGGGAGTCGCGAGCAGTACTTC. The encoded protein is CASSLDPSGSREQYF.

This clonotype was seen a few times. The chain links TRBV20-1 to TRBJ2-7; 7 nucleotides align to TRBD2. CDR3 length: 12 residues. The germline V gene has CDR1 DFQATT and CDR2 SNEGSKA (reference sequence). The J segment lost 2 bases and the V segment lost 3 bases, leaving 1 base of the junction unmatched. The CDR3 protein is CSASGRTYEQYF. The DNA of the CDR3 is TGCAGTGCTAGCGGGAGGACCTACGAGCAGTACTTC.

This clonotype has at least ten counts. The chain is built from TRBV28 and TRBJ2-7; TRBD1 matches 7 bases. V gave up 5 bases and J gave up 4 bases; unmatched junction bases: 11. CDR3 length: 15 amino acids. Germline values: CDR1 MDHEN, CDR2 SYDVKM. In DNA form, the CDR3 reads TGTGCCAGCAGTACCGAAGACAGGGTGGGGTACGAGCAGTACTTC. Its translation: CASSTEDRVGYEQYF.

The rearrangement joins TRBV20-1 to TRBJ2-5; possibly TRBD2 for D (5 bases). The end of the DNA fits TRBJ2-7 better, so the J call may be wrong. The CDR3 sequence is 12 residues long. Germline V CDR1 and CDR2: DFQATT, SNEGSKA (reference sequence). CDR3 loop: CSALLVPREQYF. CDR3 DNA sequence: TGCAGTGCGCTACTAGTCCCACGCGAGCAGTACTTC.

The chain couples TRBV20-1 to TRBJ1-2; 7 bases fit TRBD1. Looked up from germline, CDR1 is DFQATT and CDR2 is SNEGSKA (reference sequence). The length of the CDR3 is 13 residues. The V segment lost 6 bases and the J segment 2 bases; nucleotides outside the gene matches: 6. The CDR3: CSAKTGLNYGYTF. The CDR3 coding sequence is TGCAGTGCAAAGACAGGGTTAAACTATGGCTACACCTTC.

This clonotype was detected a few times. The chain recombines TRBV20-1 with TRBJ1-2; 8 bases fit TRBD1. J lost 1 base, V lost 3 bases, and 4 bases had no gene match. Germline V gene data show CDR1 as DFQATT and CDR2 as SNEGSKA (reference sequence). The CDR3 is 14 amino acids. The CDR3 DNA sequence: TGCAGTGCTAGCAGGGGGCCCAATAACTATGGCTACACCTTC. Translating gives CSASRGPNNYGYTF.

This clonotype was found many times. This chain joins TRBV5-5 and TRBJ2-1; 7 positions agree with TRBD1. J lost 2 bases, V lost 2 bases, and 7 bases had no gene match. The CDR3 consists of 16 residues. Germline values: CDR1 SGHKS, CDR2 YYEKEE (reference sequence). CDR3 protein: CASSLRTGGTYNEQFF. The DNA for the CDR3 is TGTGCCAGCAGCTTAAGGACAGGCGGCACCTACAATGAGCAGTTCTTC.

CDR3 amino acids: CATRLDRGPHQPQHF. As DNA, the CDR3 is TGTGCCACACGCCTGGACAGGGGGCCCCATCAGCCCCAGCATTTT. The chain carries TRBV10-3 and TRBJ1-5, with 11 bases matching TRBD1. CDR1 and CDR2 from the germline V gene are ENHRY and SYGVKD. This CDR3 region has 15 residues. V lost 10 bases to trimming and J lost 5 bases; unmatched junction nucleotides: 10.

Written as DNA, the CDR3 is TGTGCCAGCAGTGAACAGGGGACGTTCGCTGAAGCTTTCTTT. Its protein product is CASSEQGTFAEAFF. The rearrangement links TRBV25-1 to TRBJ1-1; possibly TRBD1 for D (6 bases). CDR3 length: 14 amino acids. The V end lost 2 bases, the J end lost 6 bases, and 13 bases lay between the germline ends. CDR1 is MGHDK, CDR2 SYGVNS, per germline.

The chain combines TRBV6-1 with TRBJ2-1; 11 nucleotides align to TRBD2. This CDR3 spans 17 amino acids. Germline V gene lookup returns CDR1 MNHNS and CDR2 SASEGT. V lost 6 bases and J lost 2; bases outside the gene matches: 9. CDR3 loop: CASRDSLAGGPYNEQFF. The CDR3 DNA follows: TGTGCCAGCAGGGACAGTTTAGCGGGAGGGCCCTACAATGAGCAGTTCTTC.

The rearrangement joins TRBV29-1 to TRBJ2-5; no reliable D call. This CDR3 has 10 amino acids. Deletions cut 0 bases from V and 10 bases from J, with 6 bases between. Germline CDR1 SQVTM, CDR2 ANQGSEA. CDR3 DNA: TGCAGCGTTGAAGATCGTAGCCAGTACTTC. Translating gives CSVEDRSQYF.

This clonotype came up a few times. The chain uses TRBV28 and TRBJ1-6, with D perhaps matching TRBD1 (5 bases). Trimming shortened V by 6 bases and J by 7 bases, and 16 bases separated the two germline ends. The germline V gene has CDR1 MDHEN and CDR2 SYDVKM. The CDR3 has 15 residues. The chain's CDR3 is CASRRGVWQNSPLHF. CDR3 DNA: TGTGCCAGCAGACGGGGGGTCTGGCAGAATTCACCCCTCCACTTT.

This clonotype appeared a single time. A much larger clone differs from this one at a single base, so this may be a read error. V is TRBV6-5 and J is TRBJ2-6, with no clear D. Germline V gives CDR1 MNHEY, CDR2 SVGAGI. The length of the CDR3 is 15 residues. The CDR3 loop reads CAGSYGSSGANVLTF. DNA of the CDR3: TGTGCCGGCAGTTACGGTAGCTCTGGGGCCAACGTCCTGACTTTC.

The chain combines TRBV2 with TRBJ2-5; 7 bases map to TRBD2. Germline V lookup: CDR1 SNHLY, CDR2 FYNNEI. V dropped 6 bases and J dropped 4; count of bases not matched to a gene: 8. This CDR3 is built from 14 residues. CDR3 in amino acids: CASSIYGGLETQYF. The CDR3 DNA reads as TGTGCCAGCAGCATATACGGGGGGTTAGAGACCCAGTACTTC.

This clonotype was counted between two and nine times. This chain links TRBV6-1 with TRBJ2-5; the D gene is possibly TRBD1 (6 bases). The CDR3 sequence is 16 residues long. Germline CDR1 is MNHNS and CDR2 is SASEGT. V lost 2 bases, J lost 5 bases, and 18 bases lay in between. The CDR3 loop reads CASSEPGHRNGETQYF. CDR3 nucleotides: TGTGCCAGCAGTGAACCGGGACACCGAAACGGGGAGACCCAGTACTTC.

The chain is built from TRBV5-6 and TRBJ2-2, with no clear D. The length of the CDR3 is 15 residues. The V end was cut by 2 bases, the J end by 1 base, with 9 bases between. Germline V CDR1 and CDR2: SGHDT, YYEEEE. CDR3: CASSFGLLNTGELFF. For the CDR3, the DNA is TGTGCCAGCAGCTTCGGGCTCTTGAACACCGGGGAGCTGTTTTTT.

This clonotype has just a few counts. The CDR3 DNA is TGTGCCAGCAGCACACAGGGAGGGTCCTACAATGAGCAGTTCTTC. Protein product: CASSTQGGSYNEQFF. This chain uses TRBV2 with TRBJ2-1; D perhaps matches TRBD2 (7 bases). From germline, CDR1 is SNHLY and CDR2 FYNNEI. V was trimmed by 6 bases and J by 1 base, leaving 13 bases between them. This CDR3 is built from 15 residues.

The J gene is TRBJ2-7, the V gene TRBV11-2, with D possibly called TRBD1 or TRBD2 (5 bases each). The length of the CDR3 is 16 residues. V was trimmed by 1 base and J by 2 bases, leaving 15 bases between them. Germline V gene data show CDR1 as SGHAT and CDR2 as FQNNGV. The CDR3: CASSLGVGPNPYEQYF. CDR3 nucleotides: TGTGCCAGCAGCTTAGGGGTGGGACCCAATCCCTACGAGCAGTACTTC.

This clonotype was detected a few times. The rearrangement links TRBV6-6 to TRBJ2-7, with D perhaps matching TRBD2 (5 bases). V gave up 1 base and J gave up 5 bases, with 9 bases separating them. The CDR3 consists of 13 residues. Germline CDR1 reads MNHNY; CDR2 reads SVGAGI (reference sequence). The CDR3 sequence is CASSYYGENEQYF. As DNA, the CDR3 is TGTGCCAGCAGTTACTACGGGGAAAACGAGCAGTACTTC.

V gene TRBV7-2 combines with J gene TRBJ1-4; D unresolved. The germline V gene has CDR1 SGHTA and CDR2 FQGNSA. The CDR3 totals 15 residues. Trimming left V 5 bases short and J 0 bases short, with 10 bases between. CDR3 nucleotides: TGTGCCAGCAGCCCCCGGTGGGCAACTAATGAAAAACTGTTTTTT. Translating it yields CASSPRWATNEKLFF.

On this clonotype itself: Since a much larger clone is just one base distant, this may be a read error. The chain couples TRBV7-2 to TRBJ2-1; D gene uncertain. V lost 11 bases, J lost 3 bases, and 11 bases lay in between. The CDR3 contains 12 residues. CDR1 and CDR2 (germline): SGHTA, FQGNSA. CDR3 sequence: CAGTNYYNEQFF. The CDR3 bases are TGTGCCGGCACCAATTACTACAATGAGCAGTTCTTC.

There are a few counts of this clonotype. The CDR3 protein is CASRETGSEFLAKNIQYF. CDR3 coding DNA: TGCGCCAGCAGAGAGACAGGATCCGAATTCCTAGCCAAAAACATTCAGTACTTC. This chain links TRBV5-1 with TRBJ2-4; the D gene is possibly TRBD1 (6 bases). V lost 5 bases, J lost 0 bases, and 21 bases lay in between. CDR1 and CDR2 from the germline V gene are SGHRS and YFSETQ. This CDR3 spans 18 amino acids.

This clonotype showed up just once. The rearrangement joins TRBV29-1 to TRBJ2-1; TRBD1 agrees at 11 bases. From germline, CDR1 is SQVTM and CDR2 ANQGSEA. V shed 1 base, J shed 7 bases, and the junction held 9 bases outside the gene matches. The CDR3 has 16 residues. The CDR3 region is CSVEGRVGTGGNEQFF. The DNA of the CDR3 is TGCAGCGTTGAAGGTCGCGTTGGGACAGGGGGAAATGAGCAGTTCTTC.

Worth noting for this clonotype: It may be a read error: a sequence one base away is much more abundant. V is TRBV27 and J is TRBJ2-7; perhaps TRBD2 as D (6 bases). The germline V gene has CDR1 MNHEY and CDR2 SMNVEV (reference sequence). The CDR3 covers 10 residues. The DNA of the CDR3 is TGTACCAGCGGGTCCTACGAGCAGTACTTC. Protein sequence: CTSGSYEQYF.